These T cell receptor beta chains were read from a single sample in a study of blood T cells in healthy people across ages. TCRdb re-analysed the 5' RACE reads in MiXCR, keeping a single row per CDR3 protein. Of 950,000 to 1,200,000 distinct CDR3 sequences in the sample, roughly two fifths were seen once. Sample: blood. Source of these receptors: a man aged 18 to 29 in good health. Both conserved end residues are part of each CDR3. The D gene is left open where the match is weak. The size entry is marked missing in some rows and otherwise reads once, few, many or a size class.

cdr3_nt cdr3_aa clone_size v_call d_call j_call
TGCAGTGCTTCGCAGGGAAGCGGGGAGCTGTTTTTT CSASQGSGELFF NA TRBV20-1 NA TRBJ2-2
TGTGCCAGCTCACCCCTCCCATCTCGGAAGGACAATGAGCAGTTCTTC CASSPLPSRKDNEQFF few TRBV18 NA TRBJ2-1
TGCAGTGCTAGTCCCGGGAGCACTGACGAGCAGTACTTC CSASPGSTDEQYF NA TRBV20-1 NA TRBJ2-7
TGCGCCAGCAGCCTTACAGGGACCTCCGATGAAAAACTGTTTTTT CASSLTGTSDEKLFF NA TRBV5-1 NA TRBJ1-4
TGTGCCAGCAGCCTCACAGGGGTCCTCGAGCAGTACTTC CASSLTGVLEQYF NA TRBV7-2 TRBD1 TRBJ2-7
TGCGCCAGCAGCCAAGATCCCTTGGGCGGGGGGAATACAGATACGCAGTATTTT CASSQDPLGGGNTDTQYF NA TRBV4-3 TRBD2 TRBJ2-3
TGTGCCAGCAGCCCAGGGGAGGACTACGGGCAGTACTTC CASSPGEDYGQYF NA TRBV12-3/TRBV12-4 NA TRBJ2-5
TGCAGCGGCCTCGGGGTTAGCTCCTACAATGAGCAGTTCTTC CSGLGVSSYNEQFF many TRBV29-1 NA TRBJ2-1
TGTGCCAGCAGCCCTTCAGAAAACTATGGCTACACCTTC CASSPSENYGYTF few TRBV14 NA TRBJ1-2
TGTGCCAGCAGTCGGACAGCAGCGTACCAAGAGACCCAGTACTTC CASSRTAAYQETQYF NA TRBV12-3/TRBV12-4 NA TRBJ2-5
TGTGCCAGCGGGACGACAGGGAACACTGAAGCTTTCTTT CASGTTGNTEAFF NA TRBV4-2 NA TRBJ1-1
TGCGCCAGCAGTCAAAGACAGGGGGCAGGGACTGAAGCTTTCTTT CASSQRQGAGTEAFF few TRBV5-1 TRBD1 TRBJ1-1
TGTGCCAGCAGTGAAGGACGACACAGAAGGGCTGAAGCTTTCTTT CASSEGRHRRAEAFF NA TRBV6-1 NA TRBJ1-1
TGTGCCACCAGTGATAGCGGGACAGACTATGGCTACACCTTC CATSDSGTDYGYTF many TRBV24-1 TRBD1 TRBJ1-2
TGTGCCAGCAGTACCGTTCGACATCGGGGCGCGGGTCAGCCCCAGCATTTT CASSTVRHRGAGQPQHF few TRBV28 NA TRBJ1-5
TGTGCCAGCAGCGTAGATCAGGCAGGGTGGGCTTTCTTT CASSVDQAGWAFF NA TRBV9 NA TRBJ1-1
TGTGCCAGCAGCTCATTACTAGGAAATGAGCAGTTCTTC CASSSLLGNEQFF few TRBV5-6 NA TRBJ2-1
TGCAGTGCTAGACACAGGGGAACTAACTATGGCTACACCTTC CSARHRGTNYGYTF NA TRBV20-1 TRBD1 TRBJ1-2
TGTGCCAGCAGCCTAGGTGGGGGGACCTTATCTGAAGCTTTCTTT CASSLGGGTLSEAFF NA TRBV9 NA TRBJ1-1
TGCGCCAGCAGACAAGCGGCGGGGATGAACACTGAAGCTTTCTTT CASRQAAGMNTEAFF NA TRBV4-1 NA TRBJ1-1
TGTGCCAGCAGCTGGGACAGGGTTGATGGCTACACCTTC CASSWDRVDGYTF few TRBV14 TRBD1 TRBJ1-2
TGTGCTAGTGGTTTGGTCTACAATGAGCAGTACTTC CASGLVYNEQYF few TRBV12-5 NA TRBJ2-5
TGTGCCAGCAGTCCCCCCGGCGGGATGACCGCAGATACGCAGTATTTT CASSPPGGMTADTQYF NA TRBV12-3/TRBV12-4 NA TRBJ2-3
TGTGCCAGCAGCGGGACAGGAGGATTCGCGAACACCGGGGAGCTGTTTTTT CASSGTGGFANTGELFF NA TRBV6-2/TRBV6-3 TRBD1 TRBJ2-2
TGTGCCAGCAGCGTAGACAGGGCCTCCTACAATGAGCAGTTCTTC CASSVDRASYNEQFF many TRBV9 NA TRBJ2-1
TGTGCCAGCAGCGCGGACCCAGCCACCGGGGAGCTGTTTTTT CASSADPATGELFF NA TRBV11-1 NA TRBJ2-2
TGTGCCAGCAGTTTAGTTGGCAGGCGCACAGATACGCAGTATTTT CASSLVGRRTDTQYF many TRBV12-3/TRBV12-4 NA TRBJ2-3
TGTGCCAGCGGGGGGAATCCCCCATCCAACAATGAGCAGTTCTTC CASGGNPPSNNEQFF NA TRBV6-2/TRBV6-3 NA TRBJ2-1
TGTGCCAGCAGTTACCAGGACGCGGGCACAGGGAGCACAGATACGCAGTATTTT CASSYQDAGTGSTDTQYF NA TRBV6-5 NA TRBJ2-3